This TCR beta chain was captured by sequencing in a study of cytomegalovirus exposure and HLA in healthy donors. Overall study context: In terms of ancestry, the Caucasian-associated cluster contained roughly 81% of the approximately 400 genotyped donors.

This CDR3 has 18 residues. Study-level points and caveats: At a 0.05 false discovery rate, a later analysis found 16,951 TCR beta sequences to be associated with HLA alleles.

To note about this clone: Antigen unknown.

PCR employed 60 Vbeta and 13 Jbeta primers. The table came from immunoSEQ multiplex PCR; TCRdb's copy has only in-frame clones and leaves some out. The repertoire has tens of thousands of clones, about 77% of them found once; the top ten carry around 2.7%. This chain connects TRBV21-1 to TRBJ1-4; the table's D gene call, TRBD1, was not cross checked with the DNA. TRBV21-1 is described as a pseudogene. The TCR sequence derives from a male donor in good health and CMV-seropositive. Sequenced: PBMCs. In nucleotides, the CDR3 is TGTGCCAGCAGCAGCCTGCCGGGGAACAGGGAAGGGGATGAAAAACTGTTTTTT. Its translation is CASSSLPGNREGDEKLFF.